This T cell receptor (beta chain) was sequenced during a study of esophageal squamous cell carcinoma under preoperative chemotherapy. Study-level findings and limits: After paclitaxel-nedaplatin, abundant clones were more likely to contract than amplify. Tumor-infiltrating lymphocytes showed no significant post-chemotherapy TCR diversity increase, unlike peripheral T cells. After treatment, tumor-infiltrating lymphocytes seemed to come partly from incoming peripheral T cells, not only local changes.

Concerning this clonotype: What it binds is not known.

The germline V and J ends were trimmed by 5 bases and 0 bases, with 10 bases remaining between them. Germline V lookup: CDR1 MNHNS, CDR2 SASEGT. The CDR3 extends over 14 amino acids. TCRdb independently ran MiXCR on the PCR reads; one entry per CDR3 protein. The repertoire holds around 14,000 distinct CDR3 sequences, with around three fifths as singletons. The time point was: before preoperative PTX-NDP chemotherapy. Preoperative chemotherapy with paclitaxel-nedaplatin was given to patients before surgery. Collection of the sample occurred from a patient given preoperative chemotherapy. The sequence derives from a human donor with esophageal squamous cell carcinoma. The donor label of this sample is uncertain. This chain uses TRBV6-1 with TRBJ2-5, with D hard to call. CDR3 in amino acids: CASSTQTYQETQYF. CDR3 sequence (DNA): TGTGCCAGCAGTACACAAACGTACCAAGAGACCCAGTACTTC.